Below, 15 T cell receptor beta chains from the same sample are listed, as sequenced in a study of T-cell reconstitution after alpha-beta-depleted transplantation in children. Unique molecular identifiers featured in how the TCRbeta library was prepared. One entry per CDR3 protein results from TCRdb running MiXCR on the PCR reads. The sample shows around 800,000 distinct CDR3 sequences, 15% to 20% of them seen only once. The sequencing here drew on PBMCs, mostly from graft donor cells, taken 360 days after TCRalphabeta/CD19-depleted stem cell transplant. The source of these receptors is a male patient younger than 18 who had a stem cell transplant for acute lymphoblastic leukemia, so the T cells may come from the graft donor.

J is TRBJ2-7 and V is TRBV7-9; D is uncertain. The length of the CDR3 is 15 residues. CDR1 and CDR2 from the germline V gene are SEHNR and FQNEAQ (reference sequence). Trimming removed 2 bases at V and 5 bases at J, with 16 bases between. The chain's CDR3 is CASSLTAALLHEQYF. The CDR3 region has the DNA TGTGCCAGCAGCTTAACGGCGGCACTCCTACACGAGCAGTACTTC.

This clonotype was seen only once. The gene calls are TRBV6-1 and TRBJ1-1; the D gene is possibly TRBD1 (5 bases). Germline CDR1 reads MNHNS; CDR2 reads SASEGT. Trimming took off 6 bases at V and 5 bases at J, with 10 bases between the two ends. The CDR3 contains 12 residues. DNA of the CDR3: TGTGCCAGCAGGCGGACACGGACTGAAGCTTTCTTT. As protein: CASRRTRTEAFF.

This clonotype was recorded at least ten times. The chain couples TRBV5-1 to TRBJ2-1; perhaps TRBD1 as D (6 bases). The CDR3 length is 16 residues. Trimming shortened V by 0 bases and J by 5 bases, and 15 bases separated the two germline ends. Germline lookup yields CDR1 SGHRS and CDR2 YFSETQ. The CDR3 loop reads CASSLGSQGPHNEQFF. The CDR3, as DNA: TGCGCCAGCAGCTTGGGCTCTCAGGGGCCTCACAATGAGCAGTTCTTC.

V gene TRBV25-1 combines with J gene TRBJ2-3, with TRBD1 matching 10 bases. CDR3 size: 16 residues. V shed 7 bases, J shed 1 base, and the junction held 8 bases outside the gene matches. From germline, CDR1 is MGHDK and CDR2 SYGVNS. In DNA form, the CDR3 reads TGTGCCAGCACCCTCCTGGGGACAGGGGGCACAGATACGCAGTATTTT. Protein product: CASTLLGTGGTDTQYF.

The rearrangement uses TRBV11-2 and TRBJ2-2, with 12 bases matching TRBD2. Germline V gives CDR1 SGHAT, CDR2 FQNNGV. This CDR3 is built from 17 residues. V shed 6 bases, J shed 5 bases, and the junction held 10 bases outside the gene matches. CDR3 protein: CASRRTSGIGLTGELFF. CDR3 nucleotides: TGTGCCAGCAGGCGGACTAGCGGGATCGGGTTAACCGGGGAGCTGTTTTTT.

The chain is built from TRBV12-3 or TRBV12-4 and TRBJ2-7; 8 positions agree with TRBD2. The V segment lost 6 bases and the J segment 10 bases; nucleotides outside the gene matches: 8. The CDR3 spans 12 residues. This CDR3 reads CASRSGTSSQYF. Written as DNA, the CDR3 is TGTGCCAGCAGGTCCGGGACTAGTTCACAGTACTTC.

This chain links TRBV5-1 with TRBJ2-7; either TRBD1 or TRBD2 may supply D (5 bases each). CDR1 is SGHRS, CDR2 YFSETQ, per germline. V gave up 4 bases and J gave up 3 bases, with 17 bases separating them. The CDR3 covers 15 residues. The CDR3 bases are TGCGCCAGCAGCGCACCCGGGACCTCACGCTACGAGCAGTACTTC. The encoded protein is CASSAPGTSRYEQYF.

The genes are TRBV5-1 and TRBJ2-7; D gene ambiguous. The CDR3 totals 18 residues. Trimming removed 3 bases from V and 2 bases from J, with 24 bases in between. Germline V gene data show CDR1 as SGHRS and CDR2 as YFSETQ. The CDR3 loop is CASSWPEPPFQSAYEQYF. The CDR3 DNA reads as TGCGCCAGCAGCTGGCCTGAGCCACCATTTCAGTCGGCCTACGAGCAGTACTTC.

CDR3 nucleotide sequence: TGCAGTGCTACTCTTCATGCTTCGGGGGCCAACGTCCTGACTTTC. It specifies CSATLHASGANVLTF. J is TRBJ2-6 and V is TRBV20-1; no firm D call. The CDR3 is made up of 15 amino acids. V lost 4 bases and J 4 bases, leaving 14 bases between the germline ends. CDR1 DFQATT and CDR2 SNEGSKA come from the germline V gene (reference sequence).

This clonotype came up a few times. This chain joins TRBV12-3 or TRBV12-4 and TRBJ2-1; D is tentatively TRBD1 or TRBD2 (5 bases each). The V and J ends lost 7 bases and 10 bases respectively, with 11 bases between them. This CDR3 is built from 11 residues. The CDR3 DNA follows: TGTGCCAGCACATCGGGGCCAGAGCAGTTCTTC. Translated, it gives CASTSGPEQFF.

The rearrangement links TRBV6-6 to TRBJ2-7, with D perhaps matching TRBD1 (6 bases). This CDR3 has 12 residues. CDR1 is MNHNY and CDR2 is SVGAGI in the germline V gene (reference sequence). The V end was cut by 8 bases, the J end by 2 bases, with 10 bases between. CDR3 DNA sequence: TGTGCCAGCGCAGGGGCCACCTACGAGCAGTACTTC. As protein: CASAGATYEQYF.

The rearrangement uses TRBV6-5 and TRBJ2-5, with 8 positions matching TRBD2. This CDR3 contains 16 residues. Germline loops: CDR1 MNHEY, CDR2 SVGAGI. V gave up 4 bases and J gave up 2 bases; unmatched junction bases: 9. CDR3 nucleotide sequence: TGTGCCAGCAGTTTGACCCAAGCGGGAGTGCAAGAGACCCAGTACTTC. It specifies CASSLTQAGVQETQYF.

This chain connects TRBV29-1 to TRBJ2-7; 7 bases match TRBD1. The CDR3 has 12 residues. Looked up from germline, CDR1 is SQVTM and CDR2 is ANQGSEA. J was trimmed by 2 bases and V by 4 bases; bases with no gene match: 2. CDR3 DNA: TGCAGCGTTGTGGGACAGCCCTACGAGCAGTACTTC. Translating it yields CSVVGQPYEQYF.

CDR3 nucleotides: TGCGCCAGCAGCATAGAACTAGCGGCCCTCACAGATACGCAGTATTTT. Residues: CASSIELAALTDTQYF. The gene calls are TRBV5-1 and TRBJ2-3, with TRBD2 matching over 8 bases. With 4 bases clipped from V and 2 bases from J, the junction kept 9 bases outside the gene matches. The CDR3 has 16 residues. CDR1 is SGHRS, CDR2 YFSETQ, per germline.

In its sample, this clonotype was seen many times. The chain combines TRBV4-1 with TRBJ2-1; 9 nucleotides match TRBD2. CDR1 and CDR2 (germline): MGHRA, YSYEKL. V shed 0 bases and J 6 bases; nucleotides not matched to a gene: 6. The CDR3 extends over 16 amino acids. CDR3 loop: CASSQEEVSGSNEQFF. Written as DNA, the CDR3 is TGCGCCAGCAGCCAAGAGGAGGTTAGCGGGAGCAATGAGCAGTTCTTC.